A single sample gave rise to the 10 T cell receptor beta chains below, sequenced in a study of blood T cell repertoires in COVID-19. The protocol was immunoSEQ multiplex PCR, while the TCRdb copy is restricted to in-frame clones and leaves out a portion. Of 100,000 to 150,000 clones in the sample, about 81% were seen once. Input material: peripheral blood. Receptors originate from a woman aged 45-59 years with acute or convalescent COVID-19.

The chain uses TRBV6-2 or TRBV6-3 and TRBJ2-1; D is unclear. Germline loops: CDR1 MNHEY, CDR2 SVGEGT. The CDR3 loop spans 15 amino acids. V was pared by 0 bases and J by 2 bases, with 8 bases between. The CDR3 region has the DNA TGTGCCAGCAGTTACTCTGGCGGAACCTACAATGAGCAGTTCTTC. Encoded protein: CASSYSGGTYNEQFF.

The chain is built from TRBV7-9 and TRBJ1-1; D remains ambiguous. Germline CDR1 is SEHNR and CDR2 is FQNEAQ (reference sequence). Between the trimmed V and J ends, which lost 6 bases and 10 bases, there was a span of 15 bases. The CDR3 totals 12 residues. The CDR3 nucleotides are TGTGCCAGCAGGCCAGAGGTGTATGCAGCTTTCTTT. Protein product: CASRPEVYAAFF.

As DNA, the CDR3 is TGTGCCAGCAGCGTAGCTCCGGGAGTCGACTACAATGAGCAGTTCTTC. Residues: CASSVAPGVDYNEQFF. V gene TRBV9 combines with J gene TRBJ2-1; tentative D call: TRBD2 (6 bases). This CDR3 has 16 residues. The V gene's germline CDR1 is SGDLS and CDR2 YYNGEE. V lost 0 bases to trimming and J lost 3 bases, with 13 bases between them.

V usage is TRBV19 and J usage is TRBJ2-5; the match to TRBD1 covers 7 bases. In germline, CDR1 is LNHDA, CDR2 SQIVND (reference sequence). The J segment lost 3 bases and the V segment lost 1 base, leaving 2 bases of the junction unmatched. The CDR3 has 14 amino acids. In DNA form, the CDR3 reads TGTGCCAGTAGTATAGGGACAGGAGAAGAGACCCAGTACTTC. Its translation is CASSIGTGEETQYF.

The V and J genes are TRBV28 and TRBJ2-5; TRBD2 matches at 10 bases. V was pared by 4 bases and J by 6 bases, with 8 bases of the junction left unmatched. CDR1 and CDR2 from the germline V gene are MDHEN and SYDVKM. The CDR3 sequence is 15 residues long. DNA for the CDR3: TGTGCCAGCAGTTGGAGCGGGAGGGCCGTCAAGACCCAGTACTTC. Translated: CASSWSGRAVKTQYF.

This rearrangement joins TRBV2 to TRBJ2-7; a weak D match, TRBD1 (6 bases). The CDR3 spans 15 residues. Germline CDR1 is SNHLY and CDR2 is FYNNEI. The V end lost 6 bases, the J end lost 0 bases, and 15 bases lay between the germline ends. As DNA, the CDR3 is TGTGCCAGCAGCAACAGGGACCTCAGCTCCTACGAGCAGTACTTC. Amino acids: CASSNRDLSSYEQYF.

V and J are TRBV28 and TRBJ1-2; 8 positions agree with TRBD1. This CDR3 comprises 13 residues. With V trimmed by 4 bases and J by 6 bases, 4 bases remained unmatched. Germline-derived CDR1 and CDR2 are MDHEN and SYDVKM. CDR3: CASSWSRGHGYTF. The CDR3 nucleotides are TGTGCCAGCAGTTGGTCCAGGGGGCATGGCTACACCTTC.

This clone was observed once. V gene TRBV7-2 combines with J gene TRBJ1-5; 7 nucleotides match TRBD1. V trimming: 4 bases; J trimming: 0 bases; junction bases outside the gene matches: 3. This CDR3 is 15 amino acids long. The germline V gene encodes CDR1 SGHTA and CDR2 FQGNSA. CDR3 DNA sequence: TGTGCCAGCAGCTCACAGGGGTATAGCAATCAGCCCCAGCATTTT. Translation: CASSSQGYSNQPQHF. Combining the CDR3 with reference TRBV7-2 and TRBJ1-5 gives the whole variable domain GAGVSQSPSNKVTEKGKDVELRCDPISGHTALYWYRQSLGQGLEFLIYFQGNSAPDKSGLPSDRFSAERTGGSVSTLTIQRTQQEDSAVYLCASSSQGYSNQPQHFGDGTRLSIL.

The chain's CDR3 is CASSSGTGYTEAFF. Here the CDR3 DNA reads TGTGCCAGCAGTTCCGGGACAGGGTACACTGAAGCTTTCTTT. The chain recombines TRBV7-9 with TRBJ1-1, with 9 bases identical to TRBD1. The germline V gene has CDR1 SEHNR and CDR2 FQNEAQ (reference sequence). CDR3 length: 14 amino acids. J lost 3 bases, V lost 6 bases, and 5 bases had no gene match.

The sample holds many counts of this clone. This chain connects TRBV28 to TRBJ1-2; D unresolved. The CDR3 spans 16 residues. CDR1 is MDHEN, CDR2 SYDVKM, per germline. V was pared by 3 bases and J by 0 bases, with 14 bases between. The CDR3, as DNA: TGTGCCAGCAGTTTTTACCAGGCAACAACTAACTATGGCTACACCTTC. The encoded protein is CASSFYQATTNYGYTF.